The clone carrying this T cell receptor (beta chain) has a handful of counts. Semi-nested PCR with Nested Universal Primer A followed constant-region reverse priming of full-length variable regions. TCRdb recomputed calls from the 5' RACE reads with MiXCR, one row per CDR3 protein. The sample shows some 44,000 distinct CDR3 sequences, 30% of them seen only once. The length of the CDR3 is 14 residues. Trimming removed 8 bases at V and 0 bases at J, with 13 bases between. Germline V CDR1 and CDR2: ENHRY, SYGVKD. This TCR was recovered from a female donor with breast cancer. Sequences were obtained from tumor-infiltrating memory CD4+ T cells sorted from the breast tumor. Subset indicated: memory CD4+ T cells, CD4+CD45RO+CD25-. V gene TRBV10-3 combines with J gene TRBJ1-2; no definite D call. The CDR3 DNA sequence: TGTGCCATCCTCCAACAGAAAGCTAACTATGGCTACACCTTC. Protein product: CAILQQKANYGYTF.